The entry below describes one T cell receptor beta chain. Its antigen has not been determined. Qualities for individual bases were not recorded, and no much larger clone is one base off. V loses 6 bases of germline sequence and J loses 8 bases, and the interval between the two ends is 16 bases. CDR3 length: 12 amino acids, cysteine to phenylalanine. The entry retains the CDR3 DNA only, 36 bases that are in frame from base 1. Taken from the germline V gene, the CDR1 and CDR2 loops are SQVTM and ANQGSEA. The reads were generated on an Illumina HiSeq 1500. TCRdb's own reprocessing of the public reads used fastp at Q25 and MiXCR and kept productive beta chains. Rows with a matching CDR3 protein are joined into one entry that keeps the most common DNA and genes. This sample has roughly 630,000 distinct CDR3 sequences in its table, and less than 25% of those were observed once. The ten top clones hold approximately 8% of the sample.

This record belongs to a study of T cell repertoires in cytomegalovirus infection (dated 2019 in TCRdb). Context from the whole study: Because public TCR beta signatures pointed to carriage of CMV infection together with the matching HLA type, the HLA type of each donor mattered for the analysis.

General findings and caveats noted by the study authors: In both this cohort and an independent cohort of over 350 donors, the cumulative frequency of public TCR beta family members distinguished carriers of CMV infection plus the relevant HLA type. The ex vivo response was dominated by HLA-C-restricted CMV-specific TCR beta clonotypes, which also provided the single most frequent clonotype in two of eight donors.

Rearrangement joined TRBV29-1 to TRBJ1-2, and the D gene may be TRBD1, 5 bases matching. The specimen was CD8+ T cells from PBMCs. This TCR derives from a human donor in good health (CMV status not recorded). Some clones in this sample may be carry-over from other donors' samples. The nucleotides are TGCAGCGTGGGACCCTCGATGGAAGGCTACACCTTC. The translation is CSVGPSMEGYTF.